The present T cell receptor beta chain was sequenced within a study of a mutant IDH1 vaccine in newly diagnosed glioma. The overall study: Mean patient age was around 40 years; approximately 62% were male and around 40% female. Former treatment meant radiotherapy, temozolomide, or both; the majority had gotten both. Broader study findings: No link was apparently found between pseudoprogression and changes in top peripheral T cell clonotypes.

With regard to this clone: Its antigen remains unidentified.

This sample's time point: baseline, week 1 (first vaccination visit). Treatment meaning: pre-vaccination baseline after standard-of-care therapy. This CDR3 spans 14 amino acids. The germline CDR1 and CDR2 sequences are SGHTS and YDEGEE. Trimming shortened V by 4 bases and J by 1 base, and 11 bases separated the two germline ends. Clones were sequenced by immunoSEQ multiplex PCR, and TCRdb holds only the in-frame ones, with some missing. Among tens of thousands of clones listed, 83% were seen once. The chain combines TRBV5-8 with TRBJ2-5; the D gene is possibly TRBD1 (6 bases). The receptor's source is a woman aged 18-29 years with glioma. Some clones in this sample may be carry-over from other donors' samples. The source was peripheral blood mononuclear cells (PBMCs), collected from a glioma patient treated with radiotherapy, temozolomide or both. The CDR3, as DNA: TGTGCCAGCAGCGCCGGACAGCGCCAAGAGACCCAGTACTTC. Translation: CASSAGQRQETQYF.